This is a list of T cell receptor beta chains from one sample in a study of T cells in localized non-small cell lung cancer. Here immunoSEQ multiplex PCR was the method, and the copy in TCRdb shows in-frame clones only, minus some. The sample has tens of thousands of clones; more than 75% are singletons. Specimen: PBMCs, collected before any cancer treatment. Receptor source: a woman aged 40-75 years with stage II squamous cell lung carcinoma. CDR3s include the opening cysteine and the closing phenylalanine or tryptophan. The D gene is left open where the match is weak. The size entry is marked missing in some rows and otherwise reads once, few, many or a size class.

v_call	j_call	d_call	clone_size	cdr3_aa	cdr3_nt
TRBV18	TRBJ1-1	-	-	CASSPGRDTEAFF	TGTGCCAGCTCACCGGGCCGGGACACTGAAGCTTTCTTT
TRBV7-8	TRBJ2-1	-	few	CASSLSPEKQFF	TGTGCCAGCAGCTTAAGCCCGGAGAAGCAGTTCTTC
TRBV5-5	TRBJ1-6	-	-	CASSLPGAKLAPLHF	TGTGCCAGCAGCTTGCCGGGAGCCAAGCTTGCACCCCTCCACTTT
TRBV7-6	TRBJ1-4	TRBD1	-	CASSPTPDRGNEKLFF	TGTGCCAGCAGCCCTACTCCCGACAGGGGGAATGAAAAACTGTTTTTT
TRBV6-5	TRBJ1-1	TRBD1	-	CASIAGGKLNTEAFF	TGTGCCAGCATCGCAGGGGGGAAATTGAACACTGAAGCTTTCTTT
TRBV9	TRBJ2-3	-	-	CASSVGLDTDTQYF	TGTGCCAGCAGCGTAGGACTAGACACAGATACGCAGTATTTT
TRBV7-2	TRBJ1-1	-	-	CASSPQGDTEAFF	TGTGCCAGCAGCCCACAGGGAGATACTGAAGCTTTCTTT
TRBV5-1	TRBJ2-3	TRBD2	-	CASSFGEGTDTQYF	TGCGCCAGCAGTTTTGGGGAGGGTACGGATACGCAGTATTTT
TRBV6-4	TRBJ1-2	-	-	CASSDSPGGHGYTF	TGTGCCAGCAGTGACTCGCCGGGCGGTCATGGCTACACCTTC
TRBV13	TRBJ1-6	-	-	CASSPYSPVRNSPLHF	TGTGCCAGCAGCCCATATAGCCCCGTCAGGAATTCACCCCTCCACTTT
TRBV5-4	TRBJ2-7	TRBD1	-	CASSLEGQGAGDEQYF	TGTGCCAGCAGCTTGGAAGGACAGGGGGCCGGCGACGAGCAGTACTTC
TRBV2	TRBJ1-3	-	-	CASIEEGGSGNTIYF	TGTGCCAGCATTGAGGAGGGGGGCTCGGGAAACACCATATATTTT
TRBV6-1	TRBJ2-3	TRBD1	-	CASTEGATDTQYF	TGTGCCAGCACCGAGGGGGCCACAGATACGCAGTATTTT
TRBV7-8	TRBJ1-1	TRBD1	-	CASSGTGVREAFF	TGTGCCAGCAGCGGGACAGGGGTCAGAGAAGCTTTCTTT
TRBV6-6	TRBJ1-5	TRBD1	-	CASRPDRDRNQPQHF	TGTGCCAGCAGACCTGACAGGGACCGCAATCAGCCCCAGCATTTT
TRBV28	TRBJ1-5	-	-	CASSFKGVGQPQHF	TGTGCCAGCAGTTTTAAGGGGGTAGGTCAGCCCCAGCATTTT
TRBV7-9	TRBJ2-3	TRBD2	-	CASSLGRLAGPGLADTQYF	TGTGCCAGCAGCTTAGGTCGTCTAGCGGGGCCAGGACTGGCAGATACGCAGTATTTT
TRBV5-4	TRBJ2-1	-	-	CASSQQGEQFF	TGTGCCAGCAGCCAGCAGGGTGAGCAGTTCTTC
TRBV19	TRBJ2-2	TRBD2	few	CASSIHSGTTGELFF	TGTGCCAGTAGTATACACAGCGGGACCACCGGGGAGCTGTTTTTT
TRBV7-2	TRBJ2-1	-	-	CASSLGVKGDNEQFF	TGTGCCAGCAGCTTAGGAGTTAAGGGAGACAATGAGCAGTTCTTC
TRBV28	TRBJ2-3	TRBD1	-	CASSFPWDSSTDTQYF	TGTGCCAGCAGTTTCCCATGGGACAGCAGCACAGATACGCAGTATTTT
TRBV19	TRBJ2-2	-	-	CASSAEGTGELFF	TGTGCCAGTAGTGCCGAGGGGACCGGGGAGCTGTTTTTT
TRBV15	TRBJ2-5	-	-	CATSRGSSAGEETQYF	TGTGCCACCAGCAGAGGGTCGAGCGCGGGTGAGGAGACCCAGTACTTC
TRBV13	TRBJ2-3	-	-	CASSLGGTFTDTQYF	TGTGCCAGCAGCTTAGGGGGAACTTTCACAGATACGCAGTATTTT
TRBV13	TRBJ1-2	-	-	CASSLGQGSRYGYTF	TGTGCCAGCAGCTTAGGACAGGGTTCGCGCTATGGCTACACCTTC
TRBV19	TRBJ2-3	TRBD2	-	CATLAGGTDTQYF	TGTGCCACCTTAGCGGGAGGGACAGATACGCAGTATTTT
TRBV6-5	TRBJ2-3	-	once	CASRASPSTDTQYF	TGTGCCAGCAGGGCTAGCCCCAGCACAGATACGCAGTATTTT
TRBV6-6	TRBJ2-2	-	-	CASSYSRSNTGELFF	TGTGCCAGCAGTTATTCCAGATCGAACACCGGGGAGCTGTTTTTT
TRBV7-9	TRBJ2-1	TRBD2	-	CASSLTGTSAHNEQFF	TGTGCCAGCAGCTTAACCGGGACTAGCGCACACAATGAGCAGTTCTTC
TRBV27	TRBJ2-1	TRBD2	-	CASSLEAGDSYNEQFF	TGTGCCAGCAGTTTAGAGGCGGGGGACTCCTACAATGAGCAGTTCTTC
TRBV7-2	TRBJ1-2	TRBD1	-	CASSLGLVLGTGSGGYTF	TGTGCCAGCAGCTTAGGCCTAGTCCTTGGGACAGGGTCAGGTGGCTACACCTTC
TRBV4-3	TRBJ2-7	-	-	CASSQDKLGWDEQYF	TGCGCCAGCAGCCAAGATAAACTAGGATGGGACGAGCAGTACTTC
TRBV7-9	TRBJ1-4	-	once	CASSLNAWGAGNEKLFF	TGTGCCAGCAGCTTGAACGCCTGGGGGGCTGGGAACGAAAAACTGTTTTTT
TRBV29-1	TRBJ1-1	-	-	CSVEESNTEAFF	TGCAGCGTGGAAGAATCGAACACTGAAGCTTTCTTT
TRBV5-4	TRBJ2-5	-	-	CASSLGGDRLGETQYF	TGTGCCAGCAGCTTGGGGGGAGACAGACTCGGGGAGACCCAGTACTTC
TRBV19	TRBJ2-6	TRBD1	-	CASSTGGWFASGANVLTF	TGTGCCAGTTCGACAGGGGGGTGGTTCGCCTCTGGGGCCAACGTCCTGACTTTC
TRBV9	TRBJ1-1	TRBD1	-	CASSVVVGGAGMNTEAFF	TGTGCCAGCAGCGTAGTAGTAGGGGGCGCCGGAATGAACACTGAAGCTTTCTTT
TRBV28	TRBJ1-3	TRBD1	-	CASRADRGTGNTIYF	TGTGCCAGCAGAGCAGACAGGGGAACTGGAAACACCATATATTTT
TRBV7-7	TRBJ2-1	TRBD1	-	CASSLDRERAEQFF	TGTGCTAGCAGCTTAGACAGGGAGAGGGCTGAGCAGTTCTTC
TRBV15	TRBJ2-1	TRBD2	-	CATSRGDSSPLWLADNEQFF	TGTGCCACCAGCAGAGGGGACTCGAGTCCACTCTGGCTAGCGGACAATGAGCAGTTCTTC
TRBV6-6	TRBJ2-3	-	-	CASTPREAKDTQYF	TGTGCCAGCACCCCCCGCGAGGCCAAAGATACGCAGTATTTT
TRBV6-5	TRBJ1-2	TRBD1	-	CASSTGANYGYTF	TGTGCCAGCAGTACAGGGGCCAACTATGGCTACACCTTC
TRBV4-2	TRBJ2-6	-	-	CASSPAGWGSGANVLTF	-
TRBV19	TRBJ1-2	TRBD1	few	CASRMDRVYGYTF	TGTGCCAGTAGAATGGACAGGGTCTATGGCTACACCTTC
TRBV14	TRBJ1-2	-	-	CASSRERRGDGYTF	TGTGCCAGCAGCCGAGAGCGTCGGGGTGATGGCTACACCTTC
TRBV9	TRBJ2-1	-	few	CASSVGGGSSYNEQFF	TGTGCCAGCAGCGTAGGCGGAGGAAGCTCCTACAATGAGCAGTTCTTC
TRBV28	TRBJ1-2	TRBD1	-	CASSLLTGDYGYTF	TGTGCCAGCAGTTTGTTGACAGGGGACTATGGCTACACCTTC
TRBV5-1	TRBJ1-2	TRBD1	-	CASSLNTGGRGYTF	TGCGCCAGCAGCTTGAATACAGGGGGCCGCGGCTACACCTTC
TRBV5-1	TRBJ1-3	TRBD1	-	CASSLQGGPTGNTIYF	TGCGCCAGCAGCTTGCAGGGGGGCCCAACTGGAAACACCATATATTTT
TRBV7-2	TRBJ2-7	-	-	CASSLGLVLYEQYF	TGTGCCAGCAGCTTAGGACTAGTCCTCTACGAGCAGTACTTC
TRBV29-1	TRBJ2-7	-	-	CSVVSHAYEQYF	TGCAGCGTTGTCTCCCACGCCTACGAGCAGTACTTC
TRBV2	TRBJ2-1	TRBD2	-	CASPRAGDLEQFF	TGTGCCAGCCCAAGAGCGGGAGACCTTGAGCAGTTCTTC
TRBV27	TRBJ2-1	TRBD2	once	CASSFGLAENEQFF	TGTGCCAGCAGTTTTGGACTAGCGGAAAATGAGCAGTTCTTC
TRBV5-5	TRBJ2-5	-	-	CASSLENPGGFQETQYF	TGTGCCAGCAGCTTGGAAAATCCGGGCGGTTTCCAAGAGACCCAGTACTTC
TRBV5-1	TRBJ1-4	TRBD1	-	CASSPTGANEKLFF	TGCGCCAGCAGCCCGACAGGGGCTAATGAAAAACTGTTTTTT
TRBV13	TRBJ1-5	-	-	CASSLRRPRFRHQHF	TGTGCCAGCAGCTTAAGGCGCCCGCGGTTTAGGCACCAGCATTTT
TRBV9	TRBJ1-2	-	-	CASSVRSGVYGYTF	TGTGCCAGCAGCGTGCGGTCGGGGGTCTATGGCTACACCTTC
TRBV5-4	TRBJ2-6	-	-	CASSFRQAIYSGANVLTF	TGTGCCAGCAGCTTTCGACAGGCTATATACTCTGGGGCCAACGTCCTGACTTTC
TRBV19	TRBJ1-2	-	-	CASSPRTIRRGQTDGYTF	TGTGCCAGTAGTCCGAGGACCATACGAAGAGGCCAGACGGATGGCTACACCTTC